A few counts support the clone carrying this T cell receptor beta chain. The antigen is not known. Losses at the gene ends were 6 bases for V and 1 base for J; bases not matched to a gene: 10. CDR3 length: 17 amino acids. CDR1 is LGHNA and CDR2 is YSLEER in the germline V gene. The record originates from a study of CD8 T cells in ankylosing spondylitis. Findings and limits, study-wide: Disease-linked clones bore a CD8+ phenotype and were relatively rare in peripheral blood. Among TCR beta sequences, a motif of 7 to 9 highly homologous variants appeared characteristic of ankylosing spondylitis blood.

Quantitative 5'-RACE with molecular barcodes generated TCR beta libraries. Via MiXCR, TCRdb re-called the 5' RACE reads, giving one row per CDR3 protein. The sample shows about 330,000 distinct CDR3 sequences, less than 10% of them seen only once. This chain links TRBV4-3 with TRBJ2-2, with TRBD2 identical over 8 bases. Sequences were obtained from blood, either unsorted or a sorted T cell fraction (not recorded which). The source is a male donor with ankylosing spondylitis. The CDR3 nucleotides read TGCGCCAGCAGGCAGGGTACTAGCGGATTGAACACCGGGGAGCTGTTTTTT. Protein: CASRQGTSGLNTGELFF.